This record looks at one T cell receptor (beta chain) sequence and its context. Germline-derived CDR1 and CDR2 are SGHAT and FQNNGV. V lost 0 bases, J lost 5 bases, and 11 bases lay in between. CDR3 length equals 14 residues. These data come from a study of T cells of healthy individuals. TCRdb passed the 5' RACE reads through MiXCR, listing each CDR3 protein once. The data show about 96,000 distinct CDR3 sequences, approximately 18% seen once. This receptor was obtained from a human donor in good health. The J gene is TRBJ2-7, the V gene TRBV11-2; D is uncertain. CDR3 DNA sequence: TGTGCCAGCAGCTTAGAGGGAAGGTTCGACGAGCAGTACTTC. It translates to CASSLEGRFDEQYF.